This T cell receptor beta chain was profiled in a study of PD-1 blockade in mismatch repair-deficient tumors. Findings and caveats of the study: After pembrolizumab, tumor-resident clones rose rapidly, then generally contracted before radiologic responses.

This clone was seen a handful of times. Its target is not known. Produced via immunoSEQ multiplex PCR; TCRdb's table is partial and in-frame only. The sample comprises about 60,000 clones, 70% to 90% of which are singletons, and around 14% rests with the top ten. CDR1 and CDR2 from the germline V gene are LNHDA and SQIVND (reference sequence). The V gene lost 2 bases and the J gene lost 4 bases, with 6 bases spanning the gap. CDR3 length: 13 residues. This receptor was obtained from an adult with mismatch repair-deficient cancer. Sequenced here: peripheral blood, sampled 52 weeks after starting pembrolizumab. V is TRBV19 and J is TRBJ2-1; D uncertain. CDR3 bases: TGTGCCAGTAGTATAACCAGTTACAATGAGCAGTTCTTC. Its protein is CASSITSYNEQFF.